This section outlines one T cell receptor (beta chain) sequence together with its context. This sample was included in a study of blood T cell repertoires in COVID-19. Method: immunoSEQ multiplex PCR; TCRdb's copy keeps in-frame clones and lacks some. The data show more than 75,000 clones, 85% seen once. There are 12 residues in the CDR3. V was clipped by 10 bases and J by 6 bases, with 15 bases between them. Germline assignment: CDR1 SEHNR and CDR2 FQNEAQ (reference sequence). This sequence originates from a woman aged 70-85 years with acute or convalescent COVID-19. Sequencing used peripheral blood. The chain recombines TRBV7-9 with TRBJ2-5; possibly TRBD1 for D (6 bases). The chain's CDR3 is CAITGQPKTQYF. The CDR3 nucleotides are TGTGCCATTACTGGACAGCCAAAGACCCAGTACTTC.